The 26 T cell receptor beta chains below all came from one sample that was sequenced in a study of T cell repertoires in cytomegalovirus infection. In TCRdb, the reads were re-called with MiXCR into one record per CDR3 protein. The sample holds roughly 640,000 distinct CDR3 sequences, 20% to 25% seen once. Sequences were obtained from CD8+ T cells from PBMCs. These TCRs come from a human donor in good health (CMV status not recorded). Some clones in this sample may be carry-over from other donors' samples.

This clonotype showed up just once. V is TRBV20-1 and J is TRBJ1-1; tentatively, D is TRBD1 (5 bases). CDR1 and CDR2 (germline): DFQATT, SNEGSKA (reference sequence). This CDR3 spans 12 amino acids. Deletions cut 6 bases from V and 11 bases from J, with 19 bases between. The CDR3 DNA sequence: TGCAGTGCCCTCCTTGCGAGGGGCGACGCTTTCTTT. Translated: CSALLARGDAFF.

In this sample, this clonotype turned up once. The V and J genes are TRBV20-1 and TRBJ1-1; D unclear. CDR3 length: 15 amino acids. Germline V gene sequence: CDR1 DFQATT, CDR2 SNEGSKA (reference sequence). Trimming stripped 0 bases from V and 3 bases from J, with 14 bases between. CDR3 protein: CSARDQRGHYTEAFF. The CDR3 DNA reads TGCAGTGCTAGAGATCAGAGAGGGCATTACACTGAAGCTTTCTTT.

This clonotype was picked up many times. This chain uses TRBV27 with TRBJ2-7; D is uncertain. The CDR3 runs 13 residues. The V and J ends lost 2 bases and 4 bases respectively, with 9 bases between them. Germline CDR1 MNHEY, CDR2 SMNVEV (reference sequence). The CDR3 DNA reads TGTGCCAGCAGTTTACTAGGAGCGTACGAGCAGTACTTC. It encodes CASSLLGAYEQYF.

The V call is TRBV2, the J call TRBJ2-1; 8 nucleotides align to TRBD2. With V trimmed by 8 bases and J by 1 base, 4 bases remained unmatched. Germline V gives CDR1 SNHLY, CDR2 FYNNEI. This CDR3 comprises 14 residues. The CDR3 protein is CASPSGGSYNEQFF. The CDR3, as DNA: TGTGCCAGCCCGAGCGGGGGTTCCTACAATGAGCAGTTCTTC.

This clonotype has only one observation. This may arise from a read error, as a much more abundant clone is one base away. The chain recombines TRBV7-8 with TRBJ2-3, with 8 bases matching TRBD1. This CDR3 has 12 amino acids. J gave up 13 bases and V 3 bases, and 6 bases lay outside the gene matches. Germline V gene sequence: CDR1 SGHVS, CDR2 FQNEAQ. The CDR3 spells CASSLTGAEEYF. The DNA for the CDR3 is TGTGCCAGCAGCTTGACAGGGGCTGAGGAGTATTTT.

The V call is TRBV19, the J call TRBJ1-2; D might be TRBD1 (6 bases). The CDR3 contains 15 residues. V was pared by 3 bases and J by 6 bases, with 17 bases between. Per germline, CDR1 LNHDA and CDR2 SQIVND (reference sequence). The CDR3 sequence: CASSMLGAGEDGYTF. The CDR3 DNA sequence: TGTGCCAGTAGTATGCTGGGGGCAGGGGAGGATGGCTACACCTTC.

This sequence joins TRBV4-3 and TRBJ1-1; 12 nucleotides agree with TRBD1. The CDR3 totals 18 residues. The germline V gene has CDR1 LGHNA and CDR2 YSLEER. The trim removed 1 base at V and 0 bases at J, leaving 6 bases unmatched. This chain's CDR3 is CASSQGPGQGALNTEAFF. The CDR3 DNA is TGCGCCAGCAGCCAAGGTCCGGGACAGGGGGCCTTGAACACTGAAGCTTTCTTT.

This clonotype was counted only a few times. The chain employs TRBV15 and TRBJ2-5; 11 bases align to TRBD1. Germline trimming cut 2 bases from V and 5 bases from J; bases unmatched to any gene: 4. CDR1 and CDR2 (germline): LNHNV, YYDKDF (reference sequence). The CDR3 runs 15 residues. The CDR3 region has the DNA TGTGCCACCAGCAGACCAAGGACAGGGGGCGAGACCCAGTACTTC. It encodes CATSRPRTGGETQYF.

This chain joins TRBV29-1 and TRBJ2-7, with 10 positions matching TRBD1. CDR1 and CDR2 from the germline V gene are SQVTM and ANQGSEA. CDR3 length: 16 amino acids. The V gene end was trimmed by 6 bases and the J gene end by 3 bases; junction bases not matched to a gene: 14. CDR3 bases: TGCAGCGTCTCTTGGAGGGGGGACAGGGGATTCTACGAGCAGTACTTC. Translating it yields CSVSWRGDRGFYEQYF.

There are a few counts of this clonotype. The rearrangement uses TRBV5-1 and TRBJ2-2, with D maybe TRBD2 (6 bases). The CDR3 loop spans 16 amino acids. Trimming shortened V by 4 bases and J by 0 bases, and 13 bases separated the two germline ends. The germline V gene has CDR1 SGHRS and CDR2 YFSETQ. In nucleotides, the CDR3 is TGCGCCAGCAGCCCCCTACTAGCACCGAACACCGGGGAGCTGTTTTTT. It yields the protein CASSPLLAPNTGELFF.

The chain combines TRBV20-1 with TRBJ2-3; D not certain. Germline values: CDR1 DFQATT, CDR2 SNEGSKA (reference sequence). Trimming took off 4 bases at V and 4 bases at J, with 12 bases between the two ends. The CDR3 runs to 13 residues. The CDR3 spells CSATPDGPDTQYF. The CDR3 coding sequence is TGCAGTGCTACCCCGGACGGACCAGATACGCAGTATTTT.

At least ten counts were recorded for this clonotype. The rearrangement uses TRBV29-1 and TRBJ2-1, with 9 bases aligning to TRBD1. Germline V gives CDR1 SQVTM, CDR2 ANQGSEA. The CDR3 runs to 14 residues. V lost 6 bases to trimming and J lost 1 base; unmatched junction nucleotides: 4. The CDR3 DNA follows: TGCAGCGTGGCCGGGACAGGGTCCTACAATGAGCAGTTCTTC. It codes for CSVAGTGSYNEQFF.

This clonotype was observed once. V gene TRBV6-6 combines with J gene TRBJ2-1; 10 bases map to TRBD2. V shed 7 bases, J shed 3 bases, and the junction held 12 bases outside the gene matches. The CDR3 spans 17 residues. In germline, CDR1 is MNHNY, CDR2 SVGAGI (reference sequence). For the CDR3, the DNA is TGTGCCAGCACCCAAATTAGCGGGGGGCATCTCTACAATGAGCAGTTCTTC. The encoded protein is CASTQISGGHLYNEQFF.

Worth noting for this clonotype: A much more abundant neighbour one base away suggests this may be a read error. The CDR3 nucleotides are TGTGCCAGCATCGCCCGGGAGGGCAGAGGAAACACCATATATTTT. The encoded protein is CASIAREGRGNTIYF. This sequence joins TRBV7-3 and TRBJ1-3; D unresolved. This CDR3 has 15 amino acids. In germline, CDR1 is SGHTA, CDR2 FQGTGA. Deletions cut 7 bases from V and 4 bases from J, with 17 bases between.

This clonotype showed up many times. This chain connects TRBV7-3 to TRBJ2-6, with a possible D match to TRBD1 (6 bases). This CDR3 has 17 amino acids. CDR1 and CDR2 from the germline V gene are SGHTA and FQGTGA. The germline V and J ends were trimmed by 6 bases and 0 bases, with 15 bases remaining between them. The CDR3 region has the DNA TGTGCCAGCAGGACTTCACAGGGCACCTCTGGGGCCAACGTCCTGACTTTC. It specifies CASRTSQGTSGANVLTF. Drawing the rest from reference TRBV7-3 and TRBJ2-6, the complete variable domain is GAGVSQTPSNKVTEKGKYVELRCDPISGHTALYWYRQSLGQGPEFLIYFQGTGAADDSGLPNDRFFAVRPEGSVSTLKIQRTERGDSAVYLCASRTSQGTSGANVLTFGAGSRLTVL.

About this clonotype: A read error may account for a junction end that differs from germline. This sequence joins TRBV2 and TRBJ1-2, with D perhaps TRBD1 (6 bases). The CDR3 is 12 amino acids. CDR1 is SNHLY, CDR2 FYNNEI, per germline. In DNA, the CDR3 is TGTGTCAGCGGGGGCGGACTCTATGGCTACACCTTC. It yields the protein CVSGGGLYGYTF.

The sample holds many counts of this clonotype. The chain joins TRBV6-5 to TRBJ1-3, with TRBD1 matching 9 bases. Germline V gene lookup returns CDR1 MNHEY and CDR2 SVGAGI. The V and J ends lost 5 bases and 2 bases, in that order; junction bases with no gene match: 7. The CDR3 sequence is 16 residues long. Here the CDR3 reads CASSKGQGRPGNTIYF. Here the CDR3 DNA reads TGTGCCAGCAGTAAGGGACAGGGTCGACCTGGAAACACCATATATTTT.

The chain carries TRBV12-3 or TRBV12-4 and TRBJ2-1; tentative D call: TRBD1 (5 bases). The CDR3 extends over 11 amino acids. V lost 10 bases and J 7 bases, leaving 11 bases between the germline ends. CDR3 amino acids: CAIQGPNEQFF. The CDR3 coding sequence is TGTGCCATCCAGGGCCCTAATGAGCAGTTCTTC.

The J gene is TRBJ1-5, the V gene TRBV6-1; perhaps TRBD1 as D (6 bases). Trimming cost V 7 bases and J 7 bases, with 17 bases left between them. CDR1 is MNHNS and CDR2 is SASEGT in the germline V gene. CDR3 length: 14 amino acids. CDR3 sequence reads: CASTTGTISQPQHF. The CDR3 DNA is TGTGCCAGCACCACGGGGACAATCAGCCAGCCCCAGCATTTT.

This clonotype showed up just once. A much larger clone differs from this one at a single base, so this may be a read error. The chain employs TRBV7-9 and TRBJ2-5; no firm D call. This CDR3 region has 14 residues. V was cut by 1 base and J by 3 bases, with 9 bases left in between. Germline V CDR1 and CDR2: SEHNR, FQNEAQ (reference sequence). In nucleotides, the CDR3 is TGTGCCAGCAGCTTAGGACTGGAAGAAGAGACCCAGTACTTC. It translates to CASSLGLEEETQYF.

Comment on this clonotype: At one boundary the junction diverges from the germline segment, which might be a read error. V is TRBV7-9 and J is TRBJ2-2; 8 bases map to TRBD1. Germline CDR1 SEHNR, CDR2 FQNEAQ (reference sequence). The CDR3 consists of 15 residues. DNA for the CDR3: TGTGCTAGCAGCCACGGGACAGGGAACACCGGGGAGCTGTTTTTT. It codes for CASSHGTGNTGELFF.

This clonotype has only a few counts. This chain uses TRBV7-9 with TRBJ2-2; 9 nucleotides match TRBD1. Germline V CDR1 and CDR2: SEHNR, FQNEAQ (reference sequence). After removal of 4 bases from V and 3 bases from J, the junction contained 3 bases not matched to a gene. CDR3 length equals 15 residues. CDR3 protein: CASSSTGGDTGELFF. As DNA, the CDR3 is TGTGCCAGCAGCTCGACAGGGGGAGACACCGGGGAGCTGTTTTTT.

The chain links TRBV20-1 to TRBJ1-4; D is unclear. Germline V gene lookup returns CDR1 DFQATT and CDR2 SNEGSKA (reference sequence). Trimming removed 0 bases at V and 5 bases at J, with 16 bases between. This CDR3 is 16 amino acids long. CDR3 sequence reads: CSARDRVARLNEKLFF. The CDR3 DNA reads as TGCAGTGCTAGAGATCGAGTGGCACGCCTCAATGAAAAACTGTTTTTT.

V is TRBV5-1 and J is TRBJ1-2; 7 bases fit TRBD1. This CDR3 spans 15 amino acids. Germline lookup yields CDR1 SGHRS and CDR2 YFSETQ. The V and J ends lost 0 bases and 2 bases, in that order; junction bases with no gene match: 4. In nucleotides, the CDR3 is TGCGCCAGCAGCTTGGATCCGGGACAGAACTATGGCTACACCTTC. Translated: CASSLDPGQNYGYTF. The full variable domain, completed using reference TRBV5-1 and TRBJ1-2, is KAGVTQTPRYLIKTRGQQVTLSCSPISGHRSVSWYQQTPGQGLQFLFEYFSETQRNKGNFPGRFSGRQFSNSRSEMNVSTLELGDSALYLCASSLDPGQNYGYTFGSGTRLTVV.

This clonotype was observed a single time. This chain uses TRBV7-9 with TRBJ2-6; 8 positions match TRBD2. Per germline, CDR1 SEHNR and CDR2 FQNEAQ (reference sequence). This CDR3 has 18 residues. V gave up 5 bases and J gave up 4 bases; unmatched junction bases: 13. CDR3 coding DNA: TGTGCCAGCAGCCCATCCGGGGGGGGGATTAGAGGGGCCAACGTCCTGACTTTC. Its protein product is CASSPSGGGIRGANVLTF.

This clonotype was observed at least ten times. The J gene is TRBJ1-2, the V gene TRBV28; 7 bases agree with TRBD1. V lost 6 bases, J lost 6 bases, and 13 bases stayed unmatched. CDR3 length equals 15 residues. Looked up from germline, CDR1 is MDHEN and CDR2 is SYDVKM. The DNA of the CDR3 is TGTGCCAGCAGCTCTCCCGACAGGGTCGTAGATGGCTACACCTTC. It codes for CASSSPDRVVDGYTF.